This is a list of T cell receptor beta chains from one sample in a study of Ad26.COV2.S vaccination and SARS-CoV-2 variants. Profiled with immunoSEQ multiplex PCR; TCRdb holds only in-frame clones, not every one. Of approximately 240,000 clones detected, 70% to 90% appear once; the ten largest clones hold about 10%. Sequenced here: peripheral blood, sampled in a trial of Ad26.COV2.S vaccine versus placebo. Receptors originate from a person between 18 and 65 years old who received the Ad26.COV2.S COVID-19 vaccine or a placebo. CDR3s include the opening cysteine and the closing phenylalanine or tryptophan. A D gene is named only where the DNA matches it firmly. Clone size is given for some rows only: seen once, a few or many times, or a class if the clone is expanded.

D	size	V	J	DNA	CDR3
-	-	TRBV24-1	TRBJ1-5	TGTGCCACCAGTGATGGGGACGGTGCCTACAATCAGCCCCAGCATTTT	CATSDGDGAYNQPQHF
-	-	TRBV30	TRBJ2-2	TGTGCCTGGTCAAGGGGGGCGGGGGAGCTGTTTTTT	CAWSRGAGELFF
TRBD1	-	TRBV28	TRBJ1-1	TGTGCCAGCAGTCCCGACAGGGGGACGCTACTGAACACTGAAGCTTTCTTT	CASSPDRGTLLNTEAFF
TRBD1	-	TRBV5-5	TRBJ2-3	TGTGCCAGCAGCCAGGGGGCCTACACAGATACGCAGTATTTT	CASSQGAYTDTQYF
TRBD1	-	TRBV5-1	TRBJ1-1	TGCGCCAGCAGCCCGGGGACAGAGAACACTGAAGCTTTCTTT	CASSPGTENTEAFF
TRBD2	-	TRBV3-1/TRBV3-2	TRBJ2-3	TGTGCCAGCAGCCACCCAGCGGGAGACGGCGCAGATACGCAGTATTTT	CASSHPAGDGADTQYF
TRBD1	-	TRBV4-3	TRBJ2-2	TGCGCCAGCAGCCTCTATATCGGGACAGTGGGAACCGGGGAGCTGTTTTTT	CASSLYIGTVGTGELFF
-	-	TRBV7-2	TRBJ1-2	TGTGCCAGCAGCCCTCAGCGGGGGGCAACGGACTGGTACTATGGCTACACCTTC	CASSPQRGATDWYYGYTF
-	-	TRBV7-9	TRBJ1-4	TGTGCCAGCAGCTTGGGGGGTGGTAATGAAAAACTGTTTTTT	CASSLGGGNEKLFF
-	-	TRBV7-2	TRBJ2-3	TGTGCCAGCAGCTTAAATGGGTTGGGCAGACTAAGCACAGATACGCAGTATTTT	CASSLNGLGRLSTDTQYF
-	-	TRBV7-5	TRBJ2-7	TGTGCCAGAAAATTCTACGAGCAGTACTTC	CARKFYEQYF
TRBD2	-	TRBV12-5	TRBJ2-1	TGTGCTAGTGGTTTGGTATCCCCCAGCGGGAGGGGTAATGAGCAGTTCTTC	CASGLVSPSGRGNEQFF
-	-	TRBV19	TRBJ1-6	TGTGCCAGTAGTATAGTCGGGGCCGGGGGTTCACCCCTCCACTTT	CASSIVGAGGSPLHF
TRBD1	many	TRBV25-1	TRBJ2-1	TGTGCCAGCAGGGGACAGGGGGACAATGAGCAGTTCTTC	CASRGQGDNEQFF
-	-	TRBV6-4	TRBJ1-1	TGTGCCAGCAGTGAGGCAGCGAACACTGAAGCTTTCTTT	CASSEAANTEAFF
-	-	TRBV6-2/TRBV6-3	TRBJ1-3	TGTGCCAGCAGTTACTCCCGGGGTCGAAGCGCAGGCAGCTCTGGAAACACCATATATTTT	CASSYSRGRSAGSSGNTIYF
TRBD1	-	TRBV5-1	TRBJ1-3	TGCGCCAGCACCAGACAGGGGTTTGGCGCTGGAAACACCATATATTTT	CASTRQGFGAGNTIYF
-	-	TRBV30	TRBJ2-7	TGTGCCTGGAGTGGTGCCTACGAGCAGTACTTC	CAWSGAYEQYF
-	-	TRBV29-1	TRBJ2-1	TGCAGCGTTGGACAGGGAGGTGGAATAGATGAGCAGTTCTTC	CSVGQGGGIDEQFF
-	-	TRBV19	TRBJ1-2	TGTGCCAGTAGTATGGTTACGATCGGCTACACCTTC	CASSMVTIGYTF
TRBD1	-	TRBV11-2	TRBJ2-7	TGTGCCAGCAGCTTAGCGGGACAGGTTCCCTACGAGCAGTACTTC	CASSLAGQVPYEQYF
TRBD2	once	TRBV3-1/TRBV3-2	TRBJ2-7	TGTGCCAGCAGCCAAGGCCCGGTAGCGGGAGGGGTCGAGCAGTACTTC	CASSQGPVAGGVEQYF
TRBD1	once	TRBV30	TRBJ2-5	TGTGCCTGGAACCCGACAGGGGGAGAGACCCAGTACTTC	CAWNPTGGETQYF
TRBD1	-	TRBV3-1/TRBV3-2	TRBJ1-1	TGTGCCAGCAGCTTAAGGACAGGTAACATGAACACTGAAGCTTTCTTT	CASSLRTGNMNTEAFF
-	-	TRBV28	TRBJ1-5	TGTGCCAGCGCCCCAACAGCTAGCAATCAGCCCCAGCATTTT	CASAPTASNQPQHF
TRBD1	-	TRBV7-2	TRBJ2-7	TGTGCCAGCAGGTCTACCGGGACAGGGGGCCACGAGCAGTACTTC	CASRSTGTGGHEQYF
TRBD1	once	TRBV5-8	TRBJ2-2	TGTGCCAGCAGCGGTTGGACAGGTTACACCGGGGAGCTGTTTTTT	CASSGWTGYTGELFF
-	-	TRBV15	TRBJ2-7	TGTGCCACCAGCAGGGGCAGCTCCTACGAGCAGTACTTC	CATSRGSSYEQYF
-	once	TRBV30	TRBJ1-2	TGTGCCTGGAGCCCCAAGGGCAGGGCGGGCTACACCTTC	CAWSPKGRAGYTF
-	-	TRBV25-1	TRBJ1-2	TGTGCCAGCAGTGAGCGTGGAAACCGGGAGAATGGCTACACCTTC	CASSERGNRENGYTF
TRBD1	-	TRBV6-2/TRBV6-3	TRBJ1-2	TGTGCCAGCAGTCCGAGGGGGCAGGGACGCTATGGCTACACCTTC	CASSPRGQGRYGYTF
TRBD2	-	TRBV5-6	TRBJ2-3	TGTGCCAGCAGCTTGATCAGCGGGGGGTCCACAGATACGCAGTATTTT	CASSLISGGSTDTQYF
TRBD1	few	TRBV13	TRBJ1-5	TGTGCCAGCACCCGACAGGGAAGCAATCAGCCCCAGCATTTT	CASTRQGSNQPQHF
-	-	TRBV19	TRBJ2-7	TGTGCCAGTAAGGGCGGCCAGGCGGGCCTCTACGAGCAGTACTTC	CASKGGQAGLYEQYF
TRBD1	-	TRBV6-6	TRBJ2-7	TGTGCCAGCAAAAGTGGGACAGCCGGAGAGCAGTACTTC	CASKSGTAGEQYF
TRBD2	-	TRBV5-1	TRBJ2-1	TGCGCCAGCAGCGACACCGGGACTAGCGGGACCAACTCCTACAATGAGCAGTTCTTC	CASSDTGTSGTNSYNEQFF
-	-	TRBV9	TRBJ2-5	TGTGCCAGCAGCGTGACAGACCAAGAGACCCAGTACTTC	CASSVTDQETQYF
-	-	TRBV28	TRBJ1-4	TGTGCCAGCAGTAAAACGGACGGCCGGGAAAAACTGTTTTTT	CASSKTDGREKLFF
TRBD1	-	TRBV19	TRBJ1-2	TGTGCCAGTAGCCGGACAGGGCTCTATGGCTACACCTTC	CASSRTGLYGYTF
-	-	TRBV9	TRBJ1-5	TGTGCCAGCAGCGACGGCTGGAGCAATCAGCCCCAGCATTTT	CASSDGWSNQPQHF
-	-	TRBV4-3	TRBJ1-5	TGCGCCAGCAGCCAAGATACGAATCAGCCCCAGCATTTT	CASSQDTNQPQHF
-	-	TRBV30	TRBJ2-2	TGTGCCTGGGGTCCGGGACAGAACACCGGGGAGCTGTTTTTT	CAWGPGQNTGELFF
-	-	TRBV28	TRBJ2-7	TGTGCCAGCAGTTTAGAGGGCCTCTACGAGCAGTACTTC	CASSLEGLYEQYF
-	once	TRBV19	TRBJ1-2	TGTGCCAGTAGTACAACCAGGAACAGCCGTTCGGAAGGCTACACCTTC	CASSTTRNSRSEGYTF
-	few	TRBV14	TRBJ2-1	TGTGCCAGCAGCCAAGTGACAGGACCCCTCTACAATGAGCAGTTCTTC	CASSQVTGPLYNEQFF